One and the same sample provided the 14 T cell receptor beta chains below, sequenced in a study of regulatory T cells in long-lasting Graves disease. The TCR beta library used iRepertoire HTBI primers with Arm-PCR amplification of CDR3. TCRdb processed the multiplex PCR reads anew with MiXCR; each CDR3 protein has one entry. This table has around 470,000 distinct CDR3 sequences, 13% to 15% appearing once. Time point: newly diagnosed GD, antithyroid drugs for less than 3 months. Researchers made the TCR library from RNA that was extracted from PBMCs. The same data also contributed to another study, on T cells in Graves' hyperthyroidism and ophthalmopathy.

Sequences were derived from peripheral blood mononuclear cells (PBMCs), sampled at new diagnosis, from a patient treated with antithyroid drugs. The receptor set was obtained from a woman in her fifties or sixties with Graves disease.

This clonotype was found a few times. CDR3 sequence (DNA): TGTGCCAGCAGTTTATTCCGCGTAAACATTCAGTACTTC. Amino acid sequence: CASSLFRVNIQYF. The genes are TRBV28 and TRBJ2-4; D remains unclear. Between the trimmed V and J ends, which lost 1 base and 6 bases, there was a span of 7 bases. CDR3 length: 13 residues. Germline V gene data show CDR1 as MDHEN and CDR2 as SYDVKM.

The V gene is TRBV7-9, the J gene TRBJ2-2; D might be TRBD1 (5 bases). V lost 2 bases and J 7 bases, leaving 14 bases between the germline ends. The CDR3 runs 15 residues. Germline values: CDR1 SEHNR, CDR2 FQNEAQ (reference sequence). The CDR3 DNA is TGTGCCAGCAGCTTATTCTCCTCCAGGGACGGGGAGCTGTTTTTT. Amino acids: CASSLFSSRDGELFF. The variable domain in full, with the rest retrieved from reference TRBV7-9 and TRBJ2-2, is DTGVSQNPRHKITKRGQNVTFRCDPISEHNRLYWYRQTLGQGPEFLTYFQNEAQLEKSRLLSDRFSAERPKGSFSTLEIQRTEQGDSAMYLCASSLFSSRDGELFFGEGSRLTVL.

This clonotype was detected many times. The V call is TRBV3-1, the J call TRBJ2-1; D call uncertain. The V gene's germline CDR1 is LGHDT and CDR2 YNNKEL (reference sequence). The CDR3 length is 14 residues. Trimming took off 1 base at V and 9 bases at J, with 13 bases between the two ends. The CDR3 region is CASSQGPSLGEQFF. The CDR3 DNA sequence: TGTGCCAGCAGCCAAGGACCTTCCCTCGGTGAGCAGTTCTTC.

At least ten counts were recorded for this clonotype. This likely comes from a read error, as the CDR3 has no conserved phenylalanine or tryptophan at its end. V gene TRBV5-1 combines with J gene TRBJ2-1; 8 nucleotides agree with TRBD1. Trimming at V came to 4 bases and at J to 1 base, leaving 7 bases not matched to a gene. Germline V gives CDR1 SGHRS, CDR2 YFSETQ. The length of the CDR3 is 16 residues. The CDR3 DNA follows: TGCGCCAGCAGCCAACAGACAGGGGCGTCCTACAATGAGCAGTTCCTC. Translating it yields CASSQQTGASYNEQFL.

This chain joins TRBV20-1 and TRBJ2-1, with 7 bases identical to TRBD2. Germline V gives CDR1 DFQATT, CDR2 SNEGSKA (reference sequence). V was pared by 4 bases and J by 2 bases, with 11 bases of the junction left unmatched. The CDR3 is made up of 16 amino acids. The CDR3 spells CSAKWVREETYNEQFF. The CDR3 coding sequence is TGCAGTGCTAAGTGGGTTCGGGAGGAGACCTACAATGAGCAGTTCTTC.

Only a few counts were recorded for this clonotype. The chain has TRBV7-9 and TRBJ2-1; 12 nucleotides align to TRBD2. The J segment lost 4 bases and the V segment lost 5 bases, leaving 6 bases of the junction unmatched. CDR3 length: 16 residues. The germline V gene has CDR1 SEHNR and CDR2 FQNEAQ (reference sequence). CDR3 nucleotide sequence: TGTGCCAGCAGCCAAACACTAGCGGGAGGTTACAATGAGCAGTTCTTC. Its translation: CASSQTLAGGYNEQFF.

As concerns this clonotype: A single base separates this from a much larger clone, so it may be a read error. The chain uses TRBV7-8 and TRBJ2-2; 7 bases align to TRBD2. The CDR3 has 18 residues. CDR1 and CDR2 from the germline V gene are SGHVS and FQNEAQ. V lost 8 bases, J lost 1 base, and 16 bases stayed unmatched. CDR3 nucleotides: TGTGCCAGCGGCCCGCCGGCGGGAGTTGGCGGGAACACCGGGGAGCTGTTTTTT. Its translation is CASGPPAGVGGNTGELFF.

This clonotype was counted at least ten times. The CDR3 reads CASRDQLAGDDTGELFF. The CDR3 nucleotides are TGTGCCAGCAGGGACCAACTAGCGGGAGACGACACCGGGGAGCTGTTTTTT. The chain combines TRBV6-1 with TRBJ2-2; 11 bases are shared with TRBD2. V dropped 6 bases and J dropped 3; count of bases not matched to a gene: 9. This CDR3 is 17 amino acids long. CDR1 and CDR2 (germline): MNHNS, SASEGT.

This chain uses TRBV5-1 with TRBJ2-2, with TRBD2 matching over 14 bases. V dropped 4 bases and J dropped 4; count of bases not matched to a gene: 3. The V gene's germline CDR1 is SGHRS and CDR2 YFSETQ. This CDR3 has 16 amino acids. CDR3 protein: CASSLGTSGSTGELFF. Here the CDR3 DNA reads TGCGCCAGCAGCCTTGGGACTAGCGGGAGCACCGGGGAGCTGTTTTTT. Full variable domain (remainder filled in from reference TRBV5-1 and TRBJ2-2): KAGVTQTPRYLIKTRGQQVTLSCSPISGHRSVSWYQQTPGQGLQFLFEYFSETQRNKGNFPGRFSGRQFSNSRSEMNVSTLELGDSALYLCASSLGTSGSTGELFFGEGSRLTVL.

This clonotype was seen ten or more times. This rearrangement joins TRBV28 to TRBJ2-1; the D gene is possibly TRBD2 (6 bases). The ends were cut back, 8 bases at V and 5 bases at J, with 13 bases in the middle. Germline V CDR1 and CDR2: MDHEN, SYDVKM. CDR3 length: 13 amino acids. CDR3 residues: CASSETRHNEQFF. For the CDR3, the DNA is TGTGCCAGCTCGGAGACTAGACACAATGAGCAGTTCTTC.

This clonotype was found a few times. V usage is TRBV5-4 and J usage is TRBJ2-3; 14 bases fit TRBD2. V shed 3 bases and J 0 bases; nucleotides not matched to a gene: 3. The germline CDR1 and CDR2 sequences are SGHNT and YYREEE (reference sequence). There are 17 residues in the CDR3. The CDR3 DNA sequence: TGTGCCAGCAGCTCTGGGACTAGCGGGGGTAGCACAGATACGCAGTATTTT. This translates into CASSSGTSGGSTDTQYF.

There are many counts of this clonotype. This chain connects TRBV2 to TRBJ1-5, with no clear D. Trimming removed 5 bases from V and 0 bases from J, with 11 bases in between. This CDR3 has 15 residues. The V gene's germline CDR1 is SNHLY and CDR2 FYNNEI. CDR3 DNA sequence: TGTGCCAGCAGTCGAAGGTCCGTTAGCAATCAGCCCCAGCATTTT. It specifies CASSRRSVSNQPQHF.

The chain joins TRBV7-2 to TRBJ2-7, with D unresolved. V lost 3 bases and J 5 bases, leaving 14 bases between the germline ends. This CDR3 is 14 amino acids long. Germline CDR1 and CDR2: SGHTA and FQGNSA. CDR3 region: CASSFENIVNEQYF. The CDR3, as DNA: TGTGCCAGCAGCTTCGAGAACATCGTGAACGAGCAGTACTTC. The complete variable domain, with remaining parts taken from reference TRBV7-2 and TRBJ2-7, reads GAGVSQSPSNKVTEKGKDVELRCDPISGHTALYWYRQSLGQGLEFLIYFQGNSAPDKSGLPSDRFSAERTGGSVSTLTIQRTQQEDSAVYLCASSFENIVNEQYFGPGTRLTVT.

Comment on this clonotype: An end of the junction differs from the germline gene, which may be a read error. The chain carries TRBV7-9 and TRBJ1-5, with 12 bases matching TRBD1. The CDR3 has 16 amino acids. The germline gives CDR1 SEHNR, CDR2 FQNEAQ (reference sequence). In nucleotides, the CDR3 is TGTGCCAGCAGCTTAGTCGGGACAGGGGGCCGTCAGCCCCAGCGTTTT. Protein: CASSLVGTGGRQPQRF. Complete variable domain (other parts from reference TRBV7-9 and TRBJ1-5): DTGVSQNPRHKITKRGQNVTFRCDPISEHNRLYWYRQTLGQGPEFLTYFQNEAQLEKSRLLSDRFSAERPKGSFSTLEIQRTEQGDSAMYLCASSLVGTGGRQPQRFGDGTRLSIL.